This T cell receptor (beta chain) was profiled in a study of CXCR3-negative and CXCR3-positive naive CD8 T cells. This CDR3 spans 16 amino acids. Germline CDR1 SGHVS, CDR2 FNYEAQ. All TRB cDNA libraries came from 5' RACE performed with UMI labels. Each CDR3 protein gets one entry in TCRdb, which reprocessed the 5' RACE reads and gives no DNA. Found here are about 56,000 distinct CDR3 sequences; the top ten clones hold 20% to 25%. V is TRBV7-6 and J is TRBJ1-2. This sequence originates from a human donor in good health. Some clones in this sample may be carry-over from other donors' samples. Sequences were obtained from memory CD8+ T cells from blood. This CDR3 reads CASSPAWGSANYGYTF.